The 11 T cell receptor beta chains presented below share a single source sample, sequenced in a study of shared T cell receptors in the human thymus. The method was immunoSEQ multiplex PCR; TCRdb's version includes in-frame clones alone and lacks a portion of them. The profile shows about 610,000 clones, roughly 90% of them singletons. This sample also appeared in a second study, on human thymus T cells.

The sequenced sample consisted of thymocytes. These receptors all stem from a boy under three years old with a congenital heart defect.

CDR3 loop: CASSLEDSSSYEQYF. CDR3 nucleotides: TGCGCCAGCAGCCTAGAAGACAGCTCCTCCTACGAGCAGTACTTC. The chain has TRBV4-3 and TRBJ2-7; D might be TRBD1 (5 bases). The V and J ends lost 4 bases and 0 bases respectively, with 13 bases between them. CDR3 size: 15 residues. Per the germline V gene, CDR1 is LGHNA and CDR2 is YSLEER.

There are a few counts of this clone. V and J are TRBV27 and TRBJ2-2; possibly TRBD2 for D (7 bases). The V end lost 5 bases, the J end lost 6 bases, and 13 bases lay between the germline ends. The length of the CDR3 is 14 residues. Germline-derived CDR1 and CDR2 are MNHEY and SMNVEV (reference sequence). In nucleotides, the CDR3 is TGTGCCAGCAGTATCTCCGGGGGGCCCGGGGAGCTGTTTTTT. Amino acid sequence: CASSISGGPGELFF.

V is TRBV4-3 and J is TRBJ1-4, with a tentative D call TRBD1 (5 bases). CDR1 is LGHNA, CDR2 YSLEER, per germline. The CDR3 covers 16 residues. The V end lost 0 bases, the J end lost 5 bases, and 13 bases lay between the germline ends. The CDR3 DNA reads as TGCGCCAGCAGCCAAGATAGGAGGGGAGGCAATGAAAAACTGTTTTTT. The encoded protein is CASSQDRRGGNEKLFF.

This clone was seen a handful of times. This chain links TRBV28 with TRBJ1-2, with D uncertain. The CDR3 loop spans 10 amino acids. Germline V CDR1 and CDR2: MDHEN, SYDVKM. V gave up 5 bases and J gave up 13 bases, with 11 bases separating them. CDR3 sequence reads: CASSPGRPTF. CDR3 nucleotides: TGTGCCAGCAGTCCCGGCAGGCCCACCTTC.

The CDR3 protein is CATLQGNEQFF. CDR3 bases: TGTGCCACTCTTCAGGGGAATGAGCAGTTCTTC. V and J are TRBV10-3 and TRBJ2-1; tentatively, D is TRBD1 (6 bases). Germline CDR1 is ENHRY and CDR2 is SYGVKD. CDR3 length: 11 residues. V lost 10 bases, J lost 7 bases, and 11 bases lay in between.

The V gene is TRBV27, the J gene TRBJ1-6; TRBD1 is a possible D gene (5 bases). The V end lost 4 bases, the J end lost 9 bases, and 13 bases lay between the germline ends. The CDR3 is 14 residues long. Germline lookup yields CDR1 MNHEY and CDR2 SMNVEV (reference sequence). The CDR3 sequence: CASSSAGPTSPLHF. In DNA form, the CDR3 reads TGTGCCAGCAGTTCGGCAGGGCCCACTTCACCCCTCCACTTT.

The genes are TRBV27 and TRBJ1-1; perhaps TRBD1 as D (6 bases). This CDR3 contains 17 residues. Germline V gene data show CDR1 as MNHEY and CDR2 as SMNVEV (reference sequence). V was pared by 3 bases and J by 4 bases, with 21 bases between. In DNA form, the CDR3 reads TGTGCCAGCAGTTTCTCTCGTGGGGGCCCCCGGGTCACTGAAGCTTTCTTT. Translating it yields CASSFSRGGPRVTEAFF.

This CDR3 reads CASSALQVRDGYTF. For the CDR3, the DNA is TGTGCCAGCAGCGCCCTACAGGTTAGGGATGGCTACACCTTC. The chain is built from TRBV9 and TRBJ1-2; TRBD1 is a possible D gene (5 bases). The V and J ends lost 3 bases and 6 bases respectively, with 15 bases between them. This CDR3 spans 14 amino acids. In germline, CDR1 is SGDLS, CDR2 YYNGEE. The full variable domain, rest sourced from reference TRBV9 and TRBJ1-2, is DSGVTQTPKHLITATGQRVTLRCSPRSGDLSVYWYQQSLDQGLQFLIQYYNGEERAKGNILERFSAQQFPDLHSELNLSSLELGDSALYFCASSALQVRDGYTFGSGTRLTVV.

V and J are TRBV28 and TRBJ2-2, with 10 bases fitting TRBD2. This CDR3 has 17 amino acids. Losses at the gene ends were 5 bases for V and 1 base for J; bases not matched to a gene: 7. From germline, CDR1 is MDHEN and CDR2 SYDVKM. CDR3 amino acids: CASSPQEREGNTGELFF. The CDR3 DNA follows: TGTGCCAGCAGTCCTCAGGAGCGGGAGGGGAACACCGGGGAGCTGTTTTTT.

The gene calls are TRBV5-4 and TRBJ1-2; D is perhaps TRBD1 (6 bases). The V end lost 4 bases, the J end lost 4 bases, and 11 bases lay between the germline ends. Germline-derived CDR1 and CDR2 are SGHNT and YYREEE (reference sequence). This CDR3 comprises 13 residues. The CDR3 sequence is CASSPRDIYGYTF. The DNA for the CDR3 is TGTGCCAGCAGCCCCCGGGACATCTATGGCTACACCTTC.

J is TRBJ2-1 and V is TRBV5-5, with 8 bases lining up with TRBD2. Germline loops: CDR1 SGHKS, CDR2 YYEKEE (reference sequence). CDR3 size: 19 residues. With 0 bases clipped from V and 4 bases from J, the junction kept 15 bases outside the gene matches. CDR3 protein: CASSLVWTSPRQGYNEQFF. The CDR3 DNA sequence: TGTGCCAGCAGCTTGGTATGGACTAGCCCTAGACAAGGATACAATGAGCAGTTCTTC. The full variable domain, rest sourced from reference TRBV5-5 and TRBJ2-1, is DAGVTQSPTHLIKTRGQQVTLRCSPISGHKSVSWYQQVLGQGPQFIFQYYEKEERGRGNFPDRFSARQFPNYSSELNVNALLLGDSALYLCASSLVWTSPRQGYNEQFFGPGTRLTVL.